The rows below give T cell receptor beta chains drawn from one sample of a study of T cell repertoires in cytomegalovirus infection. One entry per CDR3 protein results from TCRdb running MiXCR on the reads. The repertoire has about a million distinct CDR3 sequences, around 29% of them found once; the top ten carry more than 12%. These receptors lack a known antigen. Sequences were derived from cultured CD8+ T cells from PBMCs, sampled from culture after CMV antigen stimulation. The source of these receptors is a human donor in good health (CMV status not recorded). Some clones in this sample may be carry-over from other donors' samples. CDR3s leave out the opening cysteine and the closing phenylalanine or tryptophan.

v_call: TRBV7-9
j_call: TRBJ1-5
cdr3_aa: ASSTQASNQPQH

v_call: TRBV6-5
j_call: TRBJ2-1
cdr3_aa: ANSYSAGPFSNEQF

v_call: TRBV27
j_call: TRBJ2-2
cdr3_aa: ASSPWDSYYGELF

v_call: TRBV27
j_call: TRBJ1-1
cdr3_aa: ASSLLSTNTEAF

v_call: TRBV6-6
j_call: TRBJ2-1
cdr3_aa: ASSPFNRGGGEF

v_call: TRBV12-3/TRBV12-4
j_call: TRBJ2-3
cdr3_aa: ASSYRSSTDTQY

v_call: TRBV7-9
j_call: TRBJ1-1
cdr3_aa: ASSLPTFGKNTEAF

v_call: TRBV12-3/TRBV12-4
j_call: TRBJ2-7
cdr3_aa: ASSSDISQEYEQY

v_call: TRBV7-6
j_call: TRBJ1-4
cdr3_aa: ASSLAGAELF

v_call: TRBV28
j_call: TRBJ2-2
cdr3_aa: ASSPHRRGARSTGELF

v_call: TRBV6-2/TRBV6-3
j_call: TRBJ1-5
cdr3_aa: ASSYLAGDQPQH

v_call: TRBV27
j_call: TRBJ1-6
cdr3_aa: ASSFSAGGFAGGYSPLH

v_call: TRBV6-1
j_call: TRBJ1-1
cdr3_aa: ASGEDQGLVTEAF

v_call: TRBV6-2/TRBV6-3
j_call: TRBJ1-1
cdr3_aa: ASSFYQTGWAEAF

v_call: TRBV12-3/TRBV12-4
j_call: TRBJ2-5
cdr3_aa: ASSLGSGETQY

v_call: TRBV7-6
j_call: TRBJ1-6
cdr3_aa: ASSQQPYNSPLH

v_call: TRBV27
j_call: TRBJ1-5
cdr3_aa: ASSSGKVSNQPQH

v_call: TRBV7-2
j_call: TRBJ1-6
cdr3_aa: ASSLGQSRSPLH

v_call: TRBV12-3/TRBV12-4
j_call: TRBJ2-1
cdr3_aa: ASSLESGDYNEQF

v_call: TRBV20-1
j_call: TRBJ2-1
cdr3_aa: SARDKDARFYNEQF

v_call: TRBV7-9
j_call: TRBJ2-6
cdr3_aa: ASSSERAGANVLT

v_call: TRBV2
j_call: TRBJ2-3
cdr3_aa: ASSELAGPDTDTQY

v_call: TRBV7-6
j_call: TRBJ1-2
cdr3_aa: ASSLGSSGGNYGYT

v_call: TRBV4-3
j_call: TRBJ1-1
cdr3_aa: ASSQRTYGTEAF

v_call: TRBV27
j_call: TRBJ2-2
cdr3_aa: ASSRGWELF

v_call: TRBV28
j_call: TRBJ1-5
cdr3_aa: ASSSGTPYSNQPQH

v_call: TRBV6-5
j_call: TRBJ2-2
cdr3_aa: ASSFWLEESNTGELF

v_call: TRBV7-9
j_call: TRBJ2-1
cdr3_aa: ASSEDGGYEQF

v_call: TRBV19
j_call: TRBJ2-3
cdr3_aa: ASSGRGVSVDTQY

v_call: TRBV28
j_call: TRBJ1-6
cdr3_aa: ASSTRGQASPLH

v_call: TRBV27
j_call: TRBJ1-2
cdr3_aa: ATKTGTGAI

v_call: TRBV6-6
j_call: TRBJ1-2
cdr3_aa: ASSYSQANYGYT

v_call: TRBV4-1
j_call: TRBJ2-7
cdr3_aa: ASSQGPQVTYEQY

v_call: TRBV29-1
j_call: TRBJ2-1
cdr3_aa: SVVSEDEQF

v_call: TRBV6-5
j_call: TRBJ1-2
cdr3_aa: ASLGGAGNGYT

v_call: TRBV7-9
j_call: TRBJ2-6
cdr3_aa: ASSHEDYRASGANVLT

v_call: TRBV7-6
j_call: TRBJ1-4
cdr3_aa: ASSLFPANEKLF

v_call: TRBV7-8
j_call: TRBJ2-5
cdr3_aa: ASRAEGGFQETQY

v_call: TRBV27
j_call: TRBJ2-3
cdr3_aa: ASSYLGGTDTQY

v_call: TRBV20-1
j_call: TRBJ1-5
cdr3_aa: SARQQISNQPQH

v_call: TRBV7-2
j_call: TRBJ2-3
cdr3_aa: ASSLGAGVRDTQY

v_call: TRBV24-1
j_call: TRBJ2-2
cdr3_aa: ATSDLLAGGTGELF

v_call: TRBV27
j_call: TRBJ1-6
cdr3_aa: ASSLSGSTYNSPLH

v_call: TRBV12-3/TRBV12-4
j_call: TRBJ2-5
cdr3_aa: ASSTHLETQY

v_call: TRBV7-6
j_call: TRBJ2-3
cdr3_aa: ASSRGAPRSSTQY

v_call: TRBV27
j_call: TRBJ2-2
cdr3_aa: ASVRGVDYSTGELF

v_call: TRBV10-3
j_call: TRBJ2-3
cdr3_aa: ASAGPGIKADTQY

v_call: TRBV7-6
j_call: TRBJ2-2
cdr3_aa: ASSRSATGELF

v_call: TRBV4-1
j_call: TRBJ2-3
cdr3_aa: ASSPTPPGAFTDTQY

v_call: TRBV10-2
j_call: TRBJ2-1
cdr3_aa: ASSESGSGGYEQF

v_call: TRBV5-4
j_call: TRBJ1-2
cdr3_aa: ASSPDGDGYT

v_call: TRBV20-1
j_call: TRBJ2-3
cdr3_aa: SASLSRGEIKDYTDTQY

v_call: TRBV27
j_call: TRBJ2-3
cdr3_aa: ASSLSARRPDTQY

v_call: TRBV19
j_call: TRBJ2-1
cdr3_aa: ASSKRGGPLEQF

v_call: TRBV19
j_call: TRBJ1-5
cdr3_aa: ASSHPPGNFYPAQH

v_call: TRBV11-2
j_call: TRBJ2-1
cdr3_aa: ASSLREGMLYNEQF

v_call: TRBV7-2
j_call: TRBJ1-2
cdr3_aa: ASSPTFIDYGYT

v_call: TRBV10-2
j_call: TRBJ1-2
cdr3_aa: ASSDELSYGYT

v_call: TRBV10-3
j_call: TRBJ1-2
cdr3_aa: AISLTLRGGEYGYT

v_call: TRBV7-9
j_call: TRBJ2-1
cdr3_aa: ASSSVDGPGNEQF